This is a list of T cell receptor beta chains from one sample in a study of blood T cell repertoires in COVID-19. Clones were read by immunoSEQ multiplex PCR, and TCRdb kept only the in-frame ones, dropping some. The data contain approximately 74,000 clones, 88% of them singletons. Sequenced input: peripheral blood. The receptor source for this set is a woman aged 60 to 75 with acute or convalescent COVID-19. CDR3s include the opening cysteine and the closing phenylalanine or tryptophan. D genes are given only for firm matches. Part of the rows lack a size; the others show once, few, many or a class for expanded clones.

size: -; length: 16; J: TRBJ2-4; V: TRBV3-1/TRBV3-2; D: -; DNA: TGTGCCAGCAGCCATCGACAGGGACTAGCCAAAAACATTCAGTACTTC; CDR3: CASSHRQGLAKNIQYF
size: -; length: 15; J: TRBJ1-4; V: TRBV11-2; D: -; DNA: TGTGCCAGCAGCTTAGAGCGGGCCCGTAATGAAAAACTGTTTTTT; CDR3: CASSLERARNEKLFF
size: -; length: 14; J: TRBJ2-3; V: TRBV19; D: -; DNA: TGTGCCAGTAGTATCTTGACAGACACAGATACGCAGTATTTT; CDR3: CASSILTDTDTQYF
size: -; length: 12; J: TRBJ2-1; V: TRBV5-6; D: -; DNA: TGTGCCAGCAGTCCGCTAGAGGCTGAGCAGTTCTTC; CDR3: CASSPLEAEQFF
size: -; length: 12; J: TRBJ1-1; V: TRBV2; D: -; DNA: TGTGCCACCGCGGCCGGGAACACTGAAGCTTTCTTT; CDR3: CATAAGNTEAFF
size: few; length: 15; J: TRBJ1-2; V: TRBV3-1/TRBV3-2; D: -; DNA: TGTGCCAGCAGCCAAGATCAGGGCATAAACTATGGCTACACCTTC; CDR3: CASSQDQGINYGYTF
size: -; length: 14; J: TRBJ2-4; V: TRBV6-2/TRBV6-3; D: -; DNA: TGTGCCAGCAGTTACGGCGGAACCAAAAACATTCAGTACTTC; CDR3: CASSYGGTKNIQYF
size: -; length: 13; J: TRBJ1-6; V: TRBV9; D: -; DNA: TGTGCCAGCAGCGTAGAGGAGAATTCACCCCTCCACTTT; CDR3: CASSVEENSPLHF
size: -; length: 15; J: TRBJ1-2; V: TRBV7-9; D: TRBD1; DNA: TGTGCCAGCAGCACCCGACAGGGATCTAACTATGGCTACACCTTC; CDR3: CASSTRQGSNYGYTF
size: -; length: 14; J: TRBJ1-5; V: TRBV6-5; D: -; DNA: TGTGCCAGCAGTCTTCAATGGCAGGATCAGCCCCAGCATTTT; CDR3: CASSLQWQDQPQHF
size: -; length: 17; J: TRBJ1-6; V: TRBV3-1/TRBV3-2; D: -; DNA: TGTGCCAGCAGCCAAGATCCCCGCCCAGGGTATAATTCACCCCTCCACTTT; CDR3: CASSQDPRPGYNSPLHF
size: -; length: 13; J: TRBJ2-1; V: TRBV12-3/TRBV12-4; D: -; DNA: TGTGCCAGCTGCCTGGACACTTCCCATGAGCAGTTCTTC; CDR3: CASCLDTSHEQFF
size: -; length: 12; J: TRBJ1-3; V: TRBV29-1; D: -; DNA: TGCAGCGCTGTCTACGGTGGAAACACCATATATTTT; CDR3: CSAVYGGNTIYF
size: once; length: 16; J: TRBJ2-4; V: TRBV7-9; D: TRBD2; DNA: TGTGCCAGCAGCCCCAGGTGGGAGGGCCGGGCGGACATTCAGTACTTC; CDR3: CASSPRWEGRADIQYF
size: -; length: 14; J: TRBJ1-2; V: TRBV19; D: -; DNA: TGTGCCAGTACCCTGGGACCGGGGGAGAGAGGCTACACCTTC; CDR3: CASTLGPGERGYTF
size: -; length: 15; J: TRBJ1-6; V: TRBV2; D: TRBD1; DNA: TGTGCCAGCAGTGGCGGACAGGCGTTCGGTTCACCCCTCCACTTT; CDR3: CASSGGQAFGSPLHF
size: -; length: 15; J: TRBJ2-5; V: TRBV5-1; D: -; DNA: TGCGCCAGCAGCTTGGGACCAGGGTTCCAAGAGACCCAGTACTTC; CDR3: CASSLGPGFQETQYF
size: -; length: 15; J: TRBJ1-2; V: TRBV28; D: TRBD1; DNA: TGTGCCAGCAGATTTCCACAGGGGGTGGGCTATGGCTACACCTTC; CDR3: CASRFPQGVGYGYTF
size: -; length: 17; J: TRBJ1-4; V: TRBV6-1; D: -; DNA: TGTGCCAGCAGTGAAATGGGAGCCGTGCGTACTAATGAAAAACTGTTTTTT; CDR3: CASSEMGAVRTNEKLFF
size: -; length: 17; J: TRBJ1-3; V: TRBV18; D: -; DNA: TGTGCCAGCTCACCGGAGACGCCATTAACCTCTGGAAACACCATATATTTT; CDR3: CASSPETPLTSGNTIYF
size: -; length: 16; J: TRBJ2-1; V: TRBV5-1; D: TRBD2; DNA: TGCGCCAGCAGCGCTCAGGGACTAGCGGGAGTCCATGAGCAGTTCTTC; CDR3: CASSAQGLAGVHEQFF
size: -; length: 16; J: TRBJ1-2; V: TRBV3-1/TRBV3-2; D: TRBD1; DNA: TGTGCCAGCAGCCACCTCCGGGACAGCCGAATCTATGGCTACACCTTC; CDR3: CASSHLRDSRIYGYTF
size: -; length: 14; J: TRBJ2-2; V: TRBV19; D: TRBD2; DNA: TGTGCCAGTATTAGCGGGGGGAACACCGGGGAGCTGTTTTTT; CDR3: CASISGGNTGELFF
size: -; length: 14; J: TRBJ2-5; V: TRBV5-1; D: -; DNA: TGCGCCAGCAGCTTGGACAGGACCTTAGAGACCCAGTACTTC; CDR3: CASSLDRTLETQYF
size: once; length: 14; J: TRBJ1-5; V: TRBV7-2; D: -; DNA: TGTGCCAGCAGCTTTTGGGGCATCGATCAGCCCCAGCATTTT; CDR3: CASSFWGIDQPQHF
size: -; length: 14; J: TRBJ1-5; V: TRBV7-9; D: -; DNA: TGTGCCAGCAGCTTAGAGGGGAGCAATCAGCCCCAGCATTTT; CDR3: CASSLEGSNQPQHF
size: -; length: 16; J: TRBJ1-1; V: TRBV4-1; D: -; DNA: TGCGCCAGCAGCCGTACCCCGGGACAAATGAACACTGAAGCTTTCTTT; CDR3: CASSRTPGQMNTEAFF
size: -; length: 16; J: TRBJ1-1; V: TRBV11-2; D: -; DNA: TGTGCCAGCAGCTTCCGGGACTCCGGGAGAGGCACTGAAGCTTTCTTT; CDR3: CASSFRDSGRGTEAFF
size: -; length: 15; J: TRBJ2-1; V: TRBV7-2; D: -; DNA: TGTGCCAGCAGCGTCGACTATTCCTCTTACAATGAGCAGTTCTTC; CDR3: CASSVDYSSYNEQFF
size: -; length: 16; J: TRBJ2-5; V: TRBV6-1; D: TRBD2; DNA: TGTGCCAGCAGTGAACGGGGGGGCACGGGAAGGGAGACCCAGTACTTC; CDR3: CASSERGGTGRETQYF
size: -; length: 16; J: TRBJ2-1; V: TRBV6-6; D: TRBD2; DNA: TGTGCCAGCAGTTACGCGTTAGCGGGAGGGCGGGATGAGCAGTTCTTC; CDR3: CASSYALAGGRDEQFF
size: -; length: 18; J: TRBJ1-2; V: TRBV7-2; D: TRBD1; DNA: TGTGCCAGCAGCTTTAGCCCGTACCGGGACAGGGCTGTCTATGGCTACACCTTC; CDR3: CASSFSPYRDRAVYGYTF
size: -; length: 15; J: TRBJ2-3; V: TRBV30; D: -; DNA: TGTGCCTGGAGGGCCTCCGTTTCCCGCACAGATACGCAGTATTTT; CDR3: CAWRASVSRTDTQYF
size: -; length: 17; J: TRBJ2-1; V: TRBV2; D: -; DNA: TGTGCCAGCAAATACAGGGTGCTCACAAGCTCCTACAATGAGCAGTTCTTC; CDR3: CASKYRVLTSSYNEQFF
size: -; length: 15; J: TRBJ2-5; V: TRBV6-5; D: -; DNA: TGTGCCAGCAGTTACAGGGCAGGGTCGCGAGAGACCCAGTACTTC; CDR3: CASSYRAGSRETQYF
size: -; length: 16; J: TRBJ1-4; V: TRBV7-9; D: TRBD1; DNA: TGTGCCAGCAGCTTAGCCGGGACAGGGGGTAATGAAAAACTGTTTTTT; CDR3: CASSLAGTGGNEKLFF
size: -; length: 11; J: TRBJ1-2; V: TRBV6-2/TRBV6-3; D: -; DNA: TGTGCCAGCAGCACGCGGTATGGCTACACCTTC; CDR3: CASSTRYGYTF
size: -; length: 16; J: TRBJ2-1; V: TRBV28; D: TRBD2; DNA: TGTGCCAGCAGTTTATGGGAGGAAGGAGGGAGGGGTGAGCAGTTCTTC; CDR3: CASSLWEEGGRGEQFF
size: -; length: 15; J: TRBJ1-4; V: TRBV19; D: -; DNA: TGTGCCAGTAGTTACAGGGAGATGGAAGGAGAAAAACTGTTTTTT; CDR3: CASSYREMEGEKLFF
size: -; length: 14; J: TRBJ1-1; V: TRBV11-2; D: -; DNA: TGTGCCAGCAGCTTAGAGACAGTGAACACTGAAGCTTTCTTT; CDR3: CASSLETVNTEAFF
size: -; length: 14; J: TRBJ1-5; V: TRBV28; D: -; DNA: TGTGCCAGCAGTATGGAGGGGAGCAATCAGCCCCAGCATTTT; CDR3: CASSMEGSNQPQHF
size: once; length: 16; J: TRBJ2-6; V: TRBV4-1; D: -; DNA: TGCGCCAGCAGCCATACGGGTACGCCTGGGGCCAACGTCCTGACTTTC; CDR3: CASSHTGTPGANVLTF
size: -; length: 15; J: TRBJ1-6; V: TRBV5-6; D: -; DNA: TGTGCCAGCAGCTTGGTTTCCGGGAATGGGTCACCCCTCCACTTT; CDR3: CASSLVSGNGSPLHF
size: -; length: 16; J: TRBJ2-1; V: TRBV21-1; D: -; DNA: TGTGCCAGCAGCGAAATCCGGGGTCGGTACTACAATGAGCAGTTCTTC; CDR3: CASSEIRGRYYNEQFF
size: -; length: 15; J: TRBJ2-5; V: TRBV28; D: TRBD1; DNA: TGTGCCAGCATCCACCCTAAGGACAGGGGAGAGACCCAGTACTTC; CDR3: CASIHPKDRGETQYF
size: -; length: 15; J: TRBJ1-4; V: TRBV19; D: -; DNA: TGTGCCAGTAGTATAGGTGGACTGACTAATGAAAAACTGTTTTTT; CDR3: CASSIGGLTNEKLFF
size: -; length: 20; J: TRBJ2-1; V: TRBV14; D: TRBD2; DNA: TGTGCCAGCAGCCCAAATTTCTGGACAGGTGGACTAGCGGGATCGAATGAGCAGTTCTTC; CDR3: CASSPNFWTGGLAGSNEQFF
size: -; length: 15; J: TRBJ2-2; V: TRBV18; D: -; DNA: TGTGCCAGCTCACCCCGTTCAGGGAACACCGGGGAGCTGTTTTTT; CDR3: CASSPRSGNTGELFF